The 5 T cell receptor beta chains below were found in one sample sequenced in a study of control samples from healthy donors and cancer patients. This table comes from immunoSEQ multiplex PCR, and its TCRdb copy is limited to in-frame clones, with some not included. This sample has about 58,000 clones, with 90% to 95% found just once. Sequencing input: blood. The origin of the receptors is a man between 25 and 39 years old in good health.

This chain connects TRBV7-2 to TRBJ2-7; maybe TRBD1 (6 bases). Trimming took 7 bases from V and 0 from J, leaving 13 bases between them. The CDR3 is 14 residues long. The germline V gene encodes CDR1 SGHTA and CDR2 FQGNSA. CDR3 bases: TGTGCCAGCACGCTGGACAGAAACTCCTACGAGCAGTACTTC. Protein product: CASTLDRNSYEQYF. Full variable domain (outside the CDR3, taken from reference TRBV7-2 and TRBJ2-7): GAGVSQSPSNKVTEKGKDVELRCDPISGHTALYWYRQSLGQGLEFLIYFQGNSAPDKSGLPSDRFSAERTGGSVSTLTIQRTQQEDSAVYLCASTLDRNSYEQYFGPGTRLTVT.

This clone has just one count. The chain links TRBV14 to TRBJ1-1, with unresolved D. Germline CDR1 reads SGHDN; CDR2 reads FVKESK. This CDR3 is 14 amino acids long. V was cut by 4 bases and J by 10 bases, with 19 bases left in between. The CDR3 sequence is CASSPRSMVVGAFF. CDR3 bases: TGTGCCAGCAGCCCCCGGAGTATGGTAGTTGGAGCTTTCTTT.

CDR3 sequence: CATSPGGTGIYEQYF. The CDR3 region has the DNA TGTGCCACCAGCCCCGGGGGGACAGGGATTTACGAGCAGTACTTC. The chain joins TRBV15 to TRBJ2-7; TRBD1 matches 9 bases. The CDR3 is made up of 15 amino acids. The J segment lost 4 bases and the V segment lost 5 bases, leaving 9 bases of the junction unmatched. Looked up from germline, CDR1 is LNHNV and CDR2 is YYDKDF (reference sequence).

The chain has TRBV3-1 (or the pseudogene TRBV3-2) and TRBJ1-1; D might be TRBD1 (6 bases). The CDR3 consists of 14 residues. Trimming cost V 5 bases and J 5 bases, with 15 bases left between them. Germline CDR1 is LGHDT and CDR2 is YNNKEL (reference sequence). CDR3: CASSAVEGVTEAFF. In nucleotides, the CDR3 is TGTGCCAGCAGCGCCGTTGAGGGGGTAACTGAAGCTTTCTTT.

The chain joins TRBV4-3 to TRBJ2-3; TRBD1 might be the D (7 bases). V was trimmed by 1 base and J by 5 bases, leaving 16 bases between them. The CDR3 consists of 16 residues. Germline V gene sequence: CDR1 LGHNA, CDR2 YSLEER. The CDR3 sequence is CASSQAAQGGGDTQYF. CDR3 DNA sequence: TGCGCCAGCAGCCAAGCCGCCCAGGGGGGTGGAGATACGCAGTATTTT.